This T cell receptor beta chain came from a study of Ad26.COV2.S vaccination and SARS-CoV-2 variants (dated by TCRdb to about 2021). With regard to the full study: Sequencing of the TCRbeta repertoire served to evaluate the specificity and breadth of SARS-CoV-2-reactive T cell receptors following Ad26.COV2.S vaccination. The TCR-sequenced set comprised approximately 30 samples: approximately 19 Ad26.COV2.S vaccine recipients, 5 placebo recipients and 8 SARS-CoV-2 convalescent individuals.

Deletion took 5 bases off V and 1 base off J, with a span of 18 bases between the germline ends. The CDR3 starts with the cysteine, ends with the phenylalanine, and has 16 residues. The entry retains the CDR3 DNA only, 48 bases that are in frame from base 1. Taken from the germline V gene, the CDR1 and CDR2 loops are SGHTA and FQGTGA. General conclusions and limits of the study: Higher spike-specific TCR breadth was observed in Ad26.COV2.S recipients than in placebo recipients (P = 0.0014). The authors noted that total T cell responses may have been underestimated by the TCR breadth and depth analyses. Substantial breadth of spike-specific CD8+ and CD4+ T cell responses was reported after vaccination. Vaccine and placebo recipients had similar non-spike TCR breadth, a finding consistent with the vaccine containing only spike.

The time point label, as the study defines it: individuals recovered from natural SARS-CoV-2 infection. The immunoSEQ Assay was the method used to sequence TCRbeta CDR3 regions. After extraction, genomic DNA underwent amplification by bias-controlled multiplex PCR, followed by high-throughput sequencing. From the authors' description of their analysis: To quantify the absolute abundance of every unique TCRbeta CDR3 region, sequences were collapsed and filtered. T cell fraction was estimated by normalization of TCRbeta template counts to usable DNA, with usable DNA being measured through amplification of reference genes present in all nucleated cells. Repertoire TCRs were annotated as SARS-CoV-2-specific by exact matching of V gene, CDR3 amino acid sequence and J gene to a known reactive TCR set. The reference SARS-CoV-2 TCR set was derived from MIRA and filtered for enrichment in COVID-19-positive ImmuneCODE repertoires, a step that removed public or cross-reactive TCRs. Using the MIRA antigens, annotated TCRs were further analysed by specific ORF or by position within an ORF. Breadth was defined as annotated unique rearrangements over total unique productive rearrangements; depth was the summed frequency of those rearrangements. Group comparisons of TCR breadth used two-sided Wilcoxon rank-sum tests. As stored in TCRdb, this immuneACCESS dataset retains in-frame rearrangements with V and J assigned. A fraction of the clones does not appear; measured against another copy, unresolved V genes explain less than half of the discrepancy, and the remainder lacks a known reason. D and trimming come from the DNA, and the V and J calls and clone size come from that table. For this sample the table gives 75,000 to 100,000 clones, of which more than 70% were detected only once. The ten largest clonotypes hold roughly 15% of the sample.

In the case of this clone: The specificity of this receptor is unknown. No base qualities exist here, and no much larger clone lies one base off it.

The chain uses TRBV7-3 and TRBJ2-7; the D segment might be TRBD1 or TRBD2, since each matches 7 bases. The TCR comes from a human donor who had recovered from COVID-19. The sample consisted of peripheral blood, taken after recovery from COVID-19. The sequenced DNA: TGTGCCAGCAGCCGAAGGGGGGGGACAGCTTCCTACGAGCAGTACTTC. Its protein is CASSRRGGTASYEQYF.